This T cell receptor (beta chain) is drawn from a study of T cell responses to AZD1222 COVID-19 vaccine. Findings and limits, study-wide: The sample set comprised mostly white British donors with more females, and clonal diversity was possibly underestimated. Repertoires were obtained only post-peak T cell response. At study baseline, merely several AZD1222 recipients were seropositive.

The CDR3 has 15 amino acids. V was trimmed by 7 bases and J by 0 bases, leaving 12 bases between them. Germline assignment: CDR1 MNHEY and CDR2 SVGAGI. TCRdb keeps only in-frame clones here, not all; method: immunoSEQ multiplex PCR. The sample records fewer than 90,000 clones, around nine tenths being singletons. As concerns this clone: Its specificity is unknown.

Material: peripheral blood, obtained 28 days after the second AZD1222 dose. The origin of this receptor is an adult who received the AZD1222 COVID-19 vaccine. The chain has TRBV6-5 and TRBJ2-2, with no clear D. The CDR3 here is CASTRAGSNTGELFF. CDR3 nucleotide sequence: TGTGCCAGCACCCGGGCCGGGTCGAACACCGGGGAGCTGTTTTTT.